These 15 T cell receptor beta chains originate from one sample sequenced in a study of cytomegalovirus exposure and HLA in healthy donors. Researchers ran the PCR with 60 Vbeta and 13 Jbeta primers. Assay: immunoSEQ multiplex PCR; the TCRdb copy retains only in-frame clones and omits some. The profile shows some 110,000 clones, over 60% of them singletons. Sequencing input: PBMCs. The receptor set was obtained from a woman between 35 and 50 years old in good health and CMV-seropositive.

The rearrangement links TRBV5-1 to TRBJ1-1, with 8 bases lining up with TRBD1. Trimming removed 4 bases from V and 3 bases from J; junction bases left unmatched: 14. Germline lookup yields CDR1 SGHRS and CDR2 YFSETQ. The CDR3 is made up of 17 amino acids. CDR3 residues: CASSLRTGSVSDTEAFF. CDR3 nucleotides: TGCGCCAGCAGCCTCAGGACAGGGTCAGTCTCGGACACTGAAGCTTTCTTT.

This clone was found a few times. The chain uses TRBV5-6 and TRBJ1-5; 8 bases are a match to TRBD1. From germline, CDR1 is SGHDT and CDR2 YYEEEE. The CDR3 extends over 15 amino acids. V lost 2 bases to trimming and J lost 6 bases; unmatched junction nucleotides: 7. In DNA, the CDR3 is TGTGCCAGCAGCTTATGGCAGGGGGCGGTTCAGCCCCAGCATTTT. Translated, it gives CASSLWQGAVQPQHF.

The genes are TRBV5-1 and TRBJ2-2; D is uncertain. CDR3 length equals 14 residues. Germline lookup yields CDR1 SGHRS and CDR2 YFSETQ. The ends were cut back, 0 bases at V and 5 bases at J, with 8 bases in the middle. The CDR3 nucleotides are TGCGCCAGCAGCTTGGGAGTTCGGACCGGGGAGCTGTTTTTT. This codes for CASSLGVRTGELFF.

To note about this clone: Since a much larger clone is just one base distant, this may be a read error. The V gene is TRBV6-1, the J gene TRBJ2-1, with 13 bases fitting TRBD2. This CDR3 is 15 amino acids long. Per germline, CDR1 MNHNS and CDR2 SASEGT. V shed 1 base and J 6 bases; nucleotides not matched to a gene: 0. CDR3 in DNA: TGTGCCAGCAGTGAAGGGACTAGCGGGAGCAATGAGCAGTTCTTC. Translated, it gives CASSEGTSGSNEQFF.

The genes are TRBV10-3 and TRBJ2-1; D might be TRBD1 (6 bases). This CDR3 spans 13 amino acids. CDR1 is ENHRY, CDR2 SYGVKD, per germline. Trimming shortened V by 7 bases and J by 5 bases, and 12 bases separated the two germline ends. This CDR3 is CAINPDSNNEQFF. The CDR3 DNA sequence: TGTGCCATCAACCCGGACAGCAACAATGAGCAGTTCTTC.

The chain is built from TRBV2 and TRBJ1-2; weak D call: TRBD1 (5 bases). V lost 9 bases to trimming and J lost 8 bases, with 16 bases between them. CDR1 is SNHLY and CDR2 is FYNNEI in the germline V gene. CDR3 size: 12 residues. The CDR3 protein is CASGGGAKGYTF. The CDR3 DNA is TGTGCCAGTGGGGGAGGGGCAAAGGGCTACACCTTC.

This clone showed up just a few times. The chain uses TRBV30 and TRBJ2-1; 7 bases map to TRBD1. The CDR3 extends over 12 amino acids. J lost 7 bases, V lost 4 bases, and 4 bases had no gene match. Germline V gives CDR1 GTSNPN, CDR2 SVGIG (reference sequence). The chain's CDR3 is CAWIGGMNEQFF. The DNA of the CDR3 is TGTGCCTGGATAGGGGGCATGAATGAGCAGTTCTTC.

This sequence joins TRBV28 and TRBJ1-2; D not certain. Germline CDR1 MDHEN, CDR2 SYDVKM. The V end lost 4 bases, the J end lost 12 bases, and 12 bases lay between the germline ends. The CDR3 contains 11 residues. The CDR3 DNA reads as TGTGCCAGCAGTTGGGAGGGAAGTCACACCTTC. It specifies CASSWEGSHTF.

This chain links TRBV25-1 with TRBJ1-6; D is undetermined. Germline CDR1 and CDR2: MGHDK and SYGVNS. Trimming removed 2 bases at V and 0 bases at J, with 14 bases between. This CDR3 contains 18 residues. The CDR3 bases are TGTGCCAGCAGTGAAGGTGAGGGAGGGAGCTCCTATAATTCACCCCTCCACTTT. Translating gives CASSEGEGGSSYNSPLHF.

The CDR3 loop is CASSWGGGTYEQYF. The CDR3 region has the DNA TGTGCCAGCAGCTGGGGAGGGGGAACCTACGAGCAGTACTTC. The rearrangement links TRBV28 to TRBJ2-7, with D perhaps matching TRBD2 (7 bases). The V gene's germline CDR1 is MDHEN and CDR2 SYDVKM. This CDR3 comprises 14 residues. V dropped 6 bases and J dropped 2 bases, with 14 bases sitting between them.

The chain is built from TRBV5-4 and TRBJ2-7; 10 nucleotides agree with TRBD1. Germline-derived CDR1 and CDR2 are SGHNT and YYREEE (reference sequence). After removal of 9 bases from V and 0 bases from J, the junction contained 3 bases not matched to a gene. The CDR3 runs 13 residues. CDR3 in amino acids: CAIGTGVSYEQYF. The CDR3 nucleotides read TGTGCCATTGGGACAGGGGTCTCCTACGAGCAGTACTTC.

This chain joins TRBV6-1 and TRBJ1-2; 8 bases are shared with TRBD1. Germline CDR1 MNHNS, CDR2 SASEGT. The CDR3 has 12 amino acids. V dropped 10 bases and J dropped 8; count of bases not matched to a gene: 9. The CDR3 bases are TGTGCCACCCAAGAACAGGGGGAAGGCTACACCTTC. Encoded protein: CATQEQGEGYTF.

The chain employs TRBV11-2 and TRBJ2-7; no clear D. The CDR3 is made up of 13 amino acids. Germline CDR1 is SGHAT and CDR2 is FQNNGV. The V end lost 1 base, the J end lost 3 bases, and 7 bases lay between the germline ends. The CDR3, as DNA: TGTGCCAGCAGCTTAGGTAATTTCTACGAGCAGTACTTC. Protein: CASSLGNFYEQYF.

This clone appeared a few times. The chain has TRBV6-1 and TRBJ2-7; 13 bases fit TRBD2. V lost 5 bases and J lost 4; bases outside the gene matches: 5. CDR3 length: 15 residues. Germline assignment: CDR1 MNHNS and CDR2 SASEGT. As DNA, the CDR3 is TGTGCCAGCAGTTCAGGGACTAGCGGGAAGTACGAGCAGTACTTC. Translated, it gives CASSSGTSGKYEQYF.

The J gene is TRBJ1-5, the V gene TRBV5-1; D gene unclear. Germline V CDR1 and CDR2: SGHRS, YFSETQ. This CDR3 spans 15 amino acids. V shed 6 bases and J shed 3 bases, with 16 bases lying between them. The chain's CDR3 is CASKLGVSDNQPQHF. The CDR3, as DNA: TGCGCCAGCAAGCTCGGGGTTTCGGACAATCAGCCCCAGCATTTT.